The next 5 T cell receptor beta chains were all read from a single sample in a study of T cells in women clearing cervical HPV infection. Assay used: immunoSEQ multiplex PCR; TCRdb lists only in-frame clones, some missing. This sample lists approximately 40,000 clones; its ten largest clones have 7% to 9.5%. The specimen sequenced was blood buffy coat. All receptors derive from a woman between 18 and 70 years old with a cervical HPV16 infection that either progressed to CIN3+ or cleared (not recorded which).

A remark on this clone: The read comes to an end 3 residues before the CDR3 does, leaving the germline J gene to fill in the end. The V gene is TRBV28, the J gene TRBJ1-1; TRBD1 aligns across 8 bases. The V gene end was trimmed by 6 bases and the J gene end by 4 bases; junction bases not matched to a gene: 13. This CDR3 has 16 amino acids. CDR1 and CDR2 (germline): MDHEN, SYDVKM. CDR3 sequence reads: CASRLLRGLKTTEAFF. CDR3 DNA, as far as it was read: TGTGCCAGCAGGCTACTCAGGGGGCTGAAAACCACTGAA.

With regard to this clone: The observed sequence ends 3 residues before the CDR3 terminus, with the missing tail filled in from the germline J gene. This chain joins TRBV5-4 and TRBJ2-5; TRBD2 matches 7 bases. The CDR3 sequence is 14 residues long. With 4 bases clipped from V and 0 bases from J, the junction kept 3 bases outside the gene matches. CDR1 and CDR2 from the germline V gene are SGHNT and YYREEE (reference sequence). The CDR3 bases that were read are TGTGCCAGCAGCACGGGGGGTTACCAAGAGACC. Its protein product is CASSTGGYQET. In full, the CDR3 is CASSTGGYQETQYF.

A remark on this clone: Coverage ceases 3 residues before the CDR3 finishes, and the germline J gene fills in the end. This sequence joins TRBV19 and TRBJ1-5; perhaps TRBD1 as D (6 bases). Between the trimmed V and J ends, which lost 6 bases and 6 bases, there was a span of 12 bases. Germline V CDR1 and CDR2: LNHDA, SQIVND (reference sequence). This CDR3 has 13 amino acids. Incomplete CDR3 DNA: TGTGCCAGTAGCCCAGGGGTCACTCAGCCC. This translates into CASSPGVTQP. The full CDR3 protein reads CASSPGVTQPQHF.

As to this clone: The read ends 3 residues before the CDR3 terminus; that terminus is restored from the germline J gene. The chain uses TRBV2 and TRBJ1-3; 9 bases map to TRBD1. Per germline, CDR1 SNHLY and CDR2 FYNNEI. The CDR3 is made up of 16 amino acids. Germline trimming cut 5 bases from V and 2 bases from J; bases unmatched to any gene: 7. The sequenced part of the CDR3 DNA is TGTGCCAGCAGTTTACCTCGGACAGGGGCTGGAAACACC. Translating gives CASSLPRTGAGNT. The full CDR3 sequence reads CASSLPRTGAGNTIYF.

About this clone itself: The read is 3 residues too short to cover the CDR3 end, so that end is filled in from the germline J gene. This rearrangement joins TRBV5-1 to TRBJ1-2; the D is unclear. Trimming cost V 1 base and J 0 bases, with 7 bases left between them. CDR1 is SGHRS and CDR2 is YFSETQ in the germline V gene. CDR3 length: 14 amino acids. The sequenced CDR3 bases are TGCGCCAGCAGCTTGTCTACAGCTAACTATGGC. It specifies CASSLSTANYG. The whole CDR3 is CASSLSTANYGYTF.